These 25 T cell receptor beta chains came from one sample sequenced in a study of blood T cell repertoires in COVID-19 (dated by TCRdb to 2020 to 2021). The method was the immunoSEQ multiplex PCR assay. TCRdb retrieved this table from immuneACCESS and kept in-frame rearrangements only. Not all clones are present; in checked studies, unresolved V genes account for under half, and no reason is known for the remainder. In all, the sample holds 150,000 or so clones, and less than 85% of those were seen once. Roughly 18% of the sample goes to the ten largest clones. What was sequenced was PBMCs or T cells enriched from blood (not recorded which). The receptor source for this set is a man in his fifties or sixties who had recovered from COVID-19.

The rearrangement uses TRBV11-2 and TRBJ2-1, with D perhaps TRBD1 (5 bases). The CDR3 runs 14 residues. V shed 4 bases and J shed 10 bases, with 17 bases lying between them. Germline assignment: CDR1 SGHAT and CDR2 FQNNGV. The CDR3 DNA reads as TGTGCCAGCAGCTCCCTCCCGGTTGGGGCCGAGCAGTTCTTC. Translated: CASSSLPVGAEQFF.

Points on this clone: Sequence at one end of the junction differs from germline and may be a read error. The gene calls are TRBV5-4 and TRBJ2-7, with 7 bases that match TRBD1. CDR1 is SGHNT and CDR2 is YYREEE in the germline V gene (reference sequence). There are 15 residues in the CDR3. The CDR3 loop is CVSSIGTAVSYEQYF. The CDR3 nucleotides are TGTGTCAGCAGTATCGGGACAGCAGTCTCCTACGAGCAGTACTTC.

V usage is TRBV3-1 (or the pseudogene TRBV3-2) and J usage is TRBJ1-1; possibly TRBD1 for D (5 bases). This CDR3 spans 15 amino acids. V dropped 2 bases and J dropped 0 bases, with 10 bases sitting between them. Germline CDR1 is LGHDT and CDR2 is YNNKEL (reference sequence). The CDR3 is CASSQRGMLNTEAFF. The CDR3 DNA follows: TGTGCCAGCAGCCAAAGGGGTATGTTGAACACTGAAGCTTTCTTT.

There are a few counts of this clone. CDR3 sequence (DNA): TGTGCCAGCAGCTTCGGGAGATACGATGAGCAGTTCTTC. The encoded protein is CASSFGRYDEQFF. The J gene is TRBJ2-1, the V gene TRBV7-2, with D perhaps TRBD2 (6 bases). The germline V and J ends were trimmed by 3 bases and 8 bases, with 11 bases remaining between them. The V gene's germline CDR1 is SGHTA and CDR2 FQGNSA. CDR3 length equals 13 residues.

The V and J genes are TRBV18 and TRBJ2-1; 8 bases match TRBD2. V lost 4 bases to trimming and J lost 4 bases; unmatched junction nucleotides: 9. The length of the CDR3 is 16 residues. Germline V gene data show CDR1 as KGHSH and CDR2 as LQKENI. As DNA, the CDR3 is TGTGCCAGCTCACAACGAGCGGGGGCGAGGTACAATGAGCAGTTCTTC. It yields the protein CASSQRAGARYNEQFF. The whole variable domain, remainder taken from reference TRBV18 and TRBJ2-1, is NAGVMQNPRHLVRRRGQEARLRCSPMKGHSHVYWYRQLPEEGLKFMVYLQKENIIDESGMPKERFSAEFPKEGPSILRIQQVVRGDSAAYFCASSQRAGARYNEQFFGPGTRLTVL.

The J gene is TRBJ1-3, the V gene TRBV18; TRBD1 agrees at 8 bases. Per the germline V gene, CDR1 is KGHSH and CDR2 is LQKENI. The CDR3 totals 16 residues. V was pared by 2 bases and J by 0 bases, with 3 bases of the junction left unmatched. The CDR3 DNA follows: TGTGCCAGCTCACCAACAGGGGGAGACTCTGGAAACACCATATATTTT. Translation: CASSPTGGDSGNTIYF.

This chain connects TRBV6-1 to TRBJ1-3, with 7 bases fitting TRBD1. Germline CDR1 is MNHNS and CDR2 is SASEGT. The CDR3 is 17 amino acids. V dropped 0 bases and J dropped 0; count of bases not matched to a gene: 5. CDR3 in DNA: TGTGCCAGCAGTGAAGCATCGGGACAGCCCTCTGGAAACACCATATATTTT. It translates to CASSEASGQPSGNTIYF.

The V gene is TRBV7-9, the J gene TRBJ2-4; TRBD2 matches 9 bases. V shed 5 bases and J 6 bases; nucleotides not matched to a gene: 5. Germline V CDR1 and CDR2: SEHNR, FQNEAQ (reference sequence). There are 14 residues in the CDR3. As DNA, the CDR3 is TGTGCCAGCAGCCCGGGACTAGCAGCAAACATTCAGTACTTC. Translated: CASSPGLAANIQYF.

In this sample, this clone turned up a few times. This chain links TRBV6-2 or TRBV6-3 with TRBJ2-7; TRBD2 matches at 11 bases. This CDR3 region has 15 residues. J gave up 0 bases and V 6 bases, and 4 bases lay outside the gene matches. Germline lookup yields CDR1 MNHEY and CDR2 SVGEGT. CDR3 in DNA: TGTGCCAGCAGCATAACTAGCGGGGGCTCCTACGAGCAGTACTTC. It specifies CASSITSGGSYEQYF.

V usage is TRBV10-3 and J usage is TRBJ1-6; D might be TRBD1 (6 bases). The CDR3 is made up of 16 amino acids. Trimming left V 3 bases short and J 10 bases short, with 19 bases between. Germline V lookup: CDR1 ENHRY, CDR2 SYGVKD. The CDR3 DNA sequence: TGTGCCATCAGTGAAATTACAAGGGCAGGGGAATCACCCCTCCACTTT. Its translation: CAISEITRAGESPLHF.

Here the CDR3 DNA reads TGCGCCAGCAGCTTGGGTTGGCGGGGCAGCAATCAGCCCCAGCATTTT. Amino acid sequence: CASSLGWRGSNQPQHF. The genes are TRBV5-1 and TRBJ1-5; TRBD1 might be the D (5 bases). The CDR3 is 16 amino acids. The V gene's germline CDR1 is SGHRS and CDR2 YFSETQ. With 0 bases removed from V and 1 base from J, the gap between germline ends came to 11 bases. The variable domain in full, with the rest retrieved from reference TRBV5-1 and TRBJ1-5, is KAGVTQTPRYLIKTRGQQVTLSCSPISGHRSVSWYQQTPGQGLQFLFEYFSETQRNKGNFPGRFSGRQFSNSRSEMNVSTLELGDSALYLCASSLGWRGSNQPQHFGDGTRLSIL.

The chain combines TRBV7-9 with TRBJ1-2; D not certain. Germline lookup yields CDR1 SEHNR and CDR2 FQNEAQ (reference sequence). The CDR3 is 12 residues long. Trimming stripped 3 bases from V and 8 bases from J, with 10 bases between. The CDR3 DNA reads TGTGCCAGCAGCTTTGATGCGTCGGGCTACACCTTC. Translating gives CASSFDASGYTF. The full variable domain, in which reference TRBV7-9 and TRBJ1-2 provide the parts outside the CDR3, is DTGVSQNPRHKITKRGQNVTFRCDPISEHNRLYWYRQTLGQGPEFLTYFQNEAQLEKSRLLSDRFSAERPKGSFSTLEIQRTEQGDSAMYLCASSFDASGYTFGSGTRLTVV.

The genes are TRBV24-1 and TRBJ2-3; 11 bases agree with TRBD2. The CDR3 is 16 amino acids. CDR1 is KGHDR and CDR2 is SFDVKD in the germline V gene. The J segment lost 0 bases and the V segment lost 4 bases, leaving 2 bases of the junction unmatched. The CDR3 DNA sequence: TGTGCCACCAGTGAACGGACTAGCGGGAGCACAGATACGCAGTATTTT. It translates to CATSERTSGSTDTQYF.

The gene calls are TRBV13 and TRBJ1-1; TRBD1 agrees at 10 bases. Per the germline V gene, CDR1 is PRHDT and CDR2 is FYEKMQ (reference sequence). CDR3 length: 15 amino acids. V shed 5 bases, J shed 4 bases, and the junction held 7 bases outside the gene matches. The CDR3 DNA reads as TGTGCCAGCAGCGAGAGGACAGGGGGTACCACTGAAGCTTTCTTT. Translation gives CASSERTGGTTEAFF.

This rearrangement joins TRBV21-1 to TRBJ1-1. TRBV21-1 is noted as a pseudogene. CDR3 length: 15 amino acids. The CDR3 DNA reads as TGTGCCAGCAGCAAAGGGGGGGGCAGGAGCACTGAAGCTTTCTTT. Its protein product is CASSKGGGRSTEAFF.

The rearrangement joins TRBV7-8 to TRBJ1-2; D possibly corresponds to TRBD1 (5 bases). CDR3 size: 17 residues. The V gene's germline CDR1 is SGHVS and CDR2 FQNEAQ. V gave up 1 base and J gave up 8 bases, with 23 bases separating them. CDR3 sequence: CASSLDRSGTPPDGYTF. The CDR3 DNA sequence: TGTGCCAGCAGCTTAGATCGTAGTGGGACTCCACCGGACGGCTACACCTTC. Drawing the rest from reference TRBV7-8 and TRBJ1-2, the complete variable domain is GAGVSQSPRYKVAKRGQDVALRCDPISGHVSLFWYQQALGQGPEFLTYFQNEAQLDKSGLPSDRFFAERPEGSVSTLKIQRTQQEDSAVYLCASSLDRSGTPPDGYTFGSGTRLTVV.

The V gene is TRBV3-1 (or the pseudogene TRBV3-2), the J gene TRBJ2-1, with TRBD2 matching over 9 bases. Per germline, CDR1 LGHDT and CDR2 YNNKEL (reference sequence). Unmatched junction bases numbered 4, after V lost 1 base and J lost 0 bases. This CDR3 has 17 residues. The chain's CDR3 is CASSQGLSGSSYNEQFF. In DNA, the CDR3 is TGTGCCAGCAGCCAAGGTCTTAGCGGGAGCTCCTACAATGAGCAGTTCTTC.

CDR3 DNA sequence: TGTGCCAGCTCACTTAGCGGGAGTTACCACAATGAGCAGTTCTTC. Protein product: CASSLSGSYHNEQFF. This chain links TRBV18 with TRBJ2-1; 9 bases agree with TRBD2. The germline V gene has CDR1 KGHSH and CDR2 LQKENI. This CDR3 contains 15 residues. V lost 4 bases and J lost 5; bases outside the gene matches: 6.

This clone was found once. The J gene is TRBJ1-5, the V gene TRBV6-1; D gene uncertain. V lost 1 base and J lost 4, with 8 bases in between. Looked up from germline, CDR1 is MNHNS and CDR2 is SASEGT. CDR3 size: 14 residues. CDR3 loop: CASSEGYRNQPQHF. The CDR3 region has the DNA TGTGCCAGCAGTGAAGGGTACAGAAATCAGCCCCAGCATTTT.

This clone was recorded only once. The chain couples TRBV7-8 to TRBJ1-2, with D possibly TRBD1 on 5 matching bases. Germline V gives CDR1 SGHVS, CDR2 FQNEAQ. V was clipped by 8 bases and J by 4 bases, with 20 bases between them. The CDR3 covers 15 residues. The CDR3 reads CASGTPDRRGYGYTF. The CDR3 DNA sequence: TGTGCCAGCGGCACCCCCGACAGAAGGGGCTATGGCTACACCTTC.

The gene calls are TRBV30 and TRBJ2-7; 10 bases are a match to TRBD2. Trimming cost V 4 bases and J 6 bases; bases outside gene matches: 9. The germline V gene encodes CDR1 GTSNPN and CDR2 SVGIG (reference sequence). The CDR3 consists of 14 residues. The CDR3 DNA is TGTGCCTGGATTCCCGGGACTAGCGCGGGCGAGCAGTACTTC. It yields the protein CAWIPGTSAGEQYF.

The chain employs TRBV5-1 and TRBJ2-7; 9 positions match TRBD1. V was pared by 5 bases and J by 3 bases, with 12 bases of the junction left unmatched. Germline loops: CDR1 SGHRS, CDR2 YFSETQ. The CDR3 covers 16 residues. The DNA for the CDR3 is TGCGCCAGCAGTTCCTCGGGACAGGGAGTCCGCTACGAGCAGTACTTC. It translates to CASSSSGQGVRYEQYF.

The chain is built from TRBV19 and TRBJ1-4; D gene unclear. V gave up 3 bases and J gave up 7 bases, with 33 bases separating them. CDR1 is LNHDA, CDR2 SQIVND, per germline (reference sequence). CDR3 size: 21 residues. CDR3 in DNA: TGTGCCAGTAGTATGAATATCCCGACCCCGGGTGCCGCACTTGTAAGTGAAAAACTGTTTTTT. Its translation: CASSMNIPTPGAALVSEKLFF.

The chain combines TRBV29-1 with TRBJ2-3; 10 nucleotides match TRBD2. The CDR3 is 13 amino acids. Germline CDR1 is SQVTM and CDR2 is ANQGSEA. V trimming: 4 bases; J trimming: 4 bases; junction bases outside the gene matches: 2. In DNA form, the CDR3 reads TGCAGCGTTGGGGGACTAGCGCCAGATACGCAGTATTTT. It codes for CSVGGLAPDTQYF.

V usage is TRBV24-1 and J usage is TRBJ2-3; 10 bases fit TRBD2. This CDR3 is built from 17 residues. Germline values: CDR1 KGHDR, CDR2 SFDVKD. J gave up 2 bases and V 0 bases, and 4 bases lay outside the gene matches. The CDR3 loop is CATSDLSSGSHTDTQYF. CDR3 sequence (DNA): TGTGCCACCAGTGATTTGTCTAGCGGGAGCCACACAGATACGCAGTATTTT.